The 11 T cell receptor beta chains below all came from one sample that was sequenced in a study of cytomegalovirus exposure and HLA in healthy donors (dated by TCRdb to 2016 to 2017). Receptor libraries were prepared by the immunoSEQ multiplex PCR assay. The multiplex PCR relied on a mix of 60 forward primers for TCR Vbeta segments and 13 reverse primers for TCR Jbeta segments. The table comes from immuneACCESS by way of TCRdb, which keeps in-frame sequences with V and J called. Part of the clones is missing from these tables; in studies checked, under half for an unresolved V gene and the rest for unknown reasons. Counted in this sample were 65,000 or so clones; about 72% of them appeared once. The ten largest clones capture approximately 3.4% of the sample. The specimen sequenced was PBMCs. Source of these receptors: a woman aged 40 to 55 in good health and CMV-seropositive.

This clone was seen a handful of times. The chain carries TRBV6-1 and TRBJ1-1, with D perhaps TRBD1 (5 bases). V lost 1 base, J lost 10 bases, and 13 bases lay in between. This CDR3 is 13 amino acids long. Per the germline V gene, CDR1 is MNHNS and CDR2 is SASEGT. CDR3 loop: CASSEEAWQGAFF. The DNA of the CDR3 is TGTGCCAGCAGTGAAGAGGCGTGGCAGGGAGCTTTCTTT.

This clone was detected once. CDR3 nucleotides: TGTGCCAGCAGCCCTAGAGGGCGGGGGACCCAAGAGACCCAGTACTTC. Translation: CASSPRGRGTQETQYF. This chain joins TRBV7-9 and TRBJ2-5; TRBD2 aligns across 7 bases. This CDR3 contains 16 residues. V trimming: 5 bases; J trimming: 1 base; junction bases outside the gene matches: 10. Per the germline V gene, CDR1 is SEHNR and CDR2 is FQNEAQ (reference sequence).

This chain links TRBV19 with TRBJ1-6; D might be TRBD1 (5 bases). The CDR3 extends over 17 amino acids. Germline-derived CDR1 and CDR2 are LNHDA and SQIVND (reference sequence). V gave up 6 bases and J gave up 2 bases, with 17 bases separating them. In DNA, the CDR3 is TGTGCCAGTAGATCTACGGGACTTCCAACCTATAATTCACCCCTCCACTTT. Amino acids: CASRSTGLPTYNSPLHF.

The CDR3 loop is CASSQDRGRTYNEQFF. DNA of the CDR3: TGCGCCAGCAGCCAAGATAGGGGGAGAACCTACAATGAGCAGTTCTTC. The rearrangement links TRBV4-1 to TRBJ2-1; tentative D call: TRBD1 (6 bases). The CDR3 covers 16 residues. V shed 0 bases and J shed 2 bases, with 11 bases lying between them. CDR1 is MGHRA, CDR2 YSYEKL, per germline.

CDR3 sequence reads: CAIKRTGIMNTEAFF. The DNA of the CDR3 is TGTGCCATCAAACGGACAGGTATCATGAACACTGAAGCTTTCTTT. The chain carries TRBV10-3 and TRBJ1-1; 7 bases align to TRBD1. J gave up 0 bases and V 7 bases, and 8 bases lay outside the gene matches. Germline CDR1 and CDR2: ENHRY and SYGVKD. This CDR3 comprises 15 residues.

The V gene is TRBV7-2, the J gene TRBJ2-5; the match to TRBD1 covers 8 bases. This CDR3 spans 16 amino acids. Germline CDR1 and CDR2: SGHTA and FQGNSA. Trimming at V came to 1 base and at J to 5 bases, leaving 9 bases not matched to a gene. CDR3 bases: TGTGCCAGCAGCTTAGGACTTCAGGGGGCGCCGGAGACCCAGTACTTC. Protein sequence: CASSLGLQGAPETQYF.

This clone was recorded a few times. This chain uses TRBV18 with TRBJ1-3; D may be TRBD1 (5 bases). In germline, CDR1 is KGHSH, CDR2 LQKENI. The CDR3 length is 18 residues. V dropped 3 bases and J dropped 0 bases, with 18 bases sitting between them. The CDR3 coding sequence is TGTGCCAGCTCACCGACACCGTGGAGGGGCTCCTCTGGAAACACCATATATTTT. This encodes CASSPTPWRGSSGNTIYF.

The J gene is TRBJ2-3, the V gene TRBV7-2; 9 nucleotides agree with TRBD1. J gave up 3 bases and V 1 base, and 5 bases lay outside the gene matches. Germline V CDR1 and CDR2: SGHTA, FQGNSA. CDR3 length: 16 amino acids. CDR3 DNA sequence: TGTGCCAGCAGCTTAGACGGGACAGGGTTAACAGATACGCAGTATTTT. This codes for CASSLDGTGLTDTQYF.

There are a few counts of this clone. The chain uses TRBV7-2 and TRBJ1-5; possibly TRBD1 for D (5 bases). V was clipped by 5 bases and J by 3 bases, with 14 bases between them. The CDR3 extends over 15 amino acids. Per the germline V gene, CDR1 is SGHTA and CDR2 is FQGNSA. CDR3 residues: CASSLHGRDNQPQHF. As DNA, the CDR3 is TGTGCCAGCAGCCTACACGGCAGGGACAATCAGCCCCAGCATTTT.

The chain uses TRBV5-1 and TRBJ2-7; D perhaps matches TRBD1 (6 bases). The germline gives CDR1 SGHRS, CDR2 YFSETQ. V was pared by 1 base and J by 3 bases, with 14 bases between. This CDR3 contains 15 residues. The CDR3 DNA follows: TGCGCCAGCAGCTTGCTACAGGGATTGAGCTACGAGCAGTACTTC. Protein product: CASSLLQGLSYEQYF.

This clone was seen more than once but under ten times. This chain connects TRBV7-2 to TRBJ2-7, with a weak D call TRBD2 (5 bases). The CDR3 sequence is 14 residues long. The germline V and J ends were trimmed by 5 bases and 3 bases, with 14 bases remaining between them. From germline, CDR1 is SGHTA and CDR2 FQGNSA. The CDR3 reads CASSKNRGSYEQYF. The DNA of the CDR3 is TGTGCCAGCAGCAAAAACAGAGGGAGCTACGAGCAGTACTTC.